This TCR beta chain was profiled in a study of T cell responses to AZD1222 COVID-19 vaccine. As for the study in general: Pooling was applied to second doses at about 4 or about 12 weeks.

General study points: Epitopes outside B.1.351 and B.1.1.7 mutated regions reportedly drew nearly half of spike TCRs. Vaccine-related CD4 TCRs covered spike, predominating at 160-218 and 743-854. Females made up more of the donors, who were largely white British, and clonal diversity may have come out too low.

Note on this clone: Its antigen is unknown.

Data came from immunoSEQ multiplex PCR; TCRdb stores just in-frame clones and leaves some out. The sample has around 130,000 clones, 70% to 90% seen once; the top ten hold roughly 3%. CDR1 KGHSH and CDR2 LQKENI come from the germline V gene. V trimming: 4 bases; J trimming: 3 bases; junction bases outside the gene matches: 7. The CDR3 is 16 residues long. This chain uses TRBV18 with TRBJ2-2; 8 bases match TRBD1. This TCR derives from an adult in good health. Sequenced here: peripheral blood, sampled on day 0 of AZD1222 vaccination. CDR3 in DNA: TGTGCCAGCTCACGACTACCGACAGGGGACACCGGGGAGCTGTTTTTT. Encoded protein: CASSRLPTGDTGELFF. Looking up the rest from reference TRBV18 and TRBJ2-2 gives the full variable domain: NAGVMQNPRHLVRRRGQEARLRCSPMKGHSHVYWYRQLPEEGLKFMVYLQKENIIDESGMPKERFSAEFPKEGPSILRIQQVVRGDSAAYFCASSRLPTGDTGELFFGEGSRLTVL.